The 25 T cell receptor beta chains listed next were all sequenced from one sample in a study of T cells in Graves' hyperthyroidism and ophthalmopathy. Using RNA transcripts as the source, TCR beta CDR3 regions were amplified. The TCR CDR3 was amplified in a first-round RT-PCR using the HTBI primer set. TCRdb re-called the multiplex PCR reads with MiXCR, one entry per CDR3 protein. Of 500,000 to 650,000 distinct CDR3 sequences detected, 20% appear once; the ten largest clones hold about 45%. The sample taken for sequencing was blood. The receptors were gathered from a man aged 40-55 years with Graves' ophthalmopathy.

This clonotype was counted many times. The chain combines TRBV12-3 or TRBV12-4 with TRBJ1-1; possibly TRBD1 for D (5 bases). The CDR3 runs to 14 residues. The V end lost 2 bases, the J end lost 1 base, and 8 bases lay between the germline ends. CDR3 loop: CASSLTGGNTEAFF. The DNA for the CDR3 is TGTGCCAGCAGTTTAACGGGGGGGAACACTGAAGCTTTCTTT.

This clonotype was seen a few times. CDR3 residues: CASSQGEGGYEQYF. The CDR3 DNA reads TGCGCCAGCAGCCAAGGGGAGGGAGGCTACGAGCAGTACTTC. The chain is built from TRBV4-1 and TRBJ2-7, with 7 positions matching TRBD2. This CDR3 comprises 14 residues. V trimming: 1 base; J trimming: 3 bases; junction bases outside the gene matches: 3. Germline loops: CDR1 MGHRA, CDR2 YSYEKL.

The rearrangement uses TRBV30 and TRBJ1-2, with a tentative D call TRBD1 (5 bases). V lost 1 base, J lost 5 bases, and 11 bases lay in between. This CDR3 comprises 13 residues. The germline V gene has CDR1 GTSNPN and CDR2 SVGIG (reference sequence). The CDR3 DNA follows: TGTGCCTGGAGTGAGGGGCAGGGTTATGGCTACACCTTC. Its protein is CAWSEGQGYGYTF.

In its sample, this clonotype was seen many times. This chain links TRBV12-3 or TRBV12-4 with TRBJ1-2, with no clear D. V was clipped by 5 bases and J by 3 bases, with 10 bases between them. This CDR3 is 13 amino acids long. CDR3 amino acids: CASSPDGHYGYTF. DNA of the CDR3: TGTGCCAGCAGTCCAGACGGACACTATGGCTACACCTTC.

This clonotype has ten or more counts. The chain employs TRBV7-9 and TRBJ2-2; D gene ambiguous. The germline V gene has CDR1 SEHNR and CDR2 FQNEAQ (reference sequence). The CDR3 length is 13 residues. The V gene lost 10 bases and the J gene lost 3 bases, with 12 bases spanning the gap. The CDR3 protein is CATNRLDTGELFF. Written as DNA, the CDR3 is TGTGCCACTAACCGCTTAGACACCGGGGAGCTGTTTTTT.

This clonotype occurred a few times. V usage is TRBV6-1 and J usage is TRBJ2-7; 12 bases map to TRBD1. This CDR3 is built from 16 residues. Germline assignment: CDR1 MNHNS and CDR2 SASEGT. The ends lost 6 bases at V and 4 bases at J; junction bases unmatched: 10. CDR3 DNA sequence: TGTGCCAGCAGCAAATTACAGGGACAGGGGGCGTACGAGCAGTACTTC. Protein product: CASSKLQGQGAYEQYF.

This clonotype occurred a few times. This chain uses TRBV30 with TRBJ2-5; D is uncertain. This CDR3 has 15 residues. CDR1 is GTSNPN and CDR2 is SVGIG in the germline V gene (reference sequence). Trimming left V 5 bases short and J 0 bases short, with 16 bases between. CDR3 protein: CAWRSFWPYQETQYF. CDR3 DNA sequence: TGTGCCTGGCGGTCCTTTTGGCCTTACCAAGAGACCCAGTACTTC.

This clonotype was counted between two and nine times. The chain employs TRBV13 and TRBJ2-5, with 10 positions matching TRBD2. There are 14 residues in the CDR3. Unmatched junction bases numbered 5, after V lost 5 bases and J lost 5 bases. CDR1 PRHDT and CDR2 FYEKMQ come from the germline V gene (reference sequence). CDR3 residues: CASSITSGKETQYF. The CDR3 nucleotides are TGTGCCAGCAGCATAACTAGCGGGAAGGAGACCCAGTACTTC. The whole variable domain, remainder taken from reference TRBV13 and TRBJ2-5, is AAGVIQSPRHLIKEKRETATLKCYPIPRHDTVYWYQQGPGQDPQFLISFYEKMQSDKGSIPDRFSAQQFSDYHSELNMSSLELGDSALYFCASSITSGKETQYFGPGTRLLVL.

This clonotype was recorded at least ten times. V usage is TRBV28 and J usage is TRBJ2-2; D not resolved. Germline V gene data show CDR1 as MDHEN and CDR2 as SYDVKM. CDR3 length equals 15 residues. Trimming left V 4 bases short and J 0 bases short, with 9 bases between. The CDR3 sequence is CASSSQGANTGELFF. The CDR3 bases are TGTGCCAGCAGTTCTCAAGGCGCGAACACCGGGGAGCTGTTTTTT.

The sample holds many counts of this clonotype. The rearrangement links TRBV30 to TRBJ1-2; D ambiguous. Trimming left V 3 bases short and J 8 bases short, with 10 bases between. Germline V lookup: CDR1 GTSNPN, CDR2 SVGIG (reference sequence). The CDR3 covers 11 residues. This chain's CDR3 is CAWSLDEGYTF. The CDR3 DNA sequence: TGTGCCTGGAGCTTAGATGAGGGCTACACCTTC.

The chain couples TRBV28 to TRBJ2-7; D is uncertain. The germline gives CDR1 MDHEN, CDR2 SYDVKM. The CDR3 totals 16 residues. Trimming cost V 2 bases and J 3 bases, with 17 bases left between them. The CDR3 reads CASSLKFPQQVYEQYF. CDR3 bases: TGTGCCAGCAGTTTAAAATTCCCACAGCAGGTCTACGAGCAGTACTTC. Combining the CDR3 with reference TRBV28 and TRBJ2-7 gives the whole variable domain DVKVTQSSRYLVKRTGEKVFLECVQDMDHENMFWYRQDPGLGLRLIYFSYDVKMKEKGDIPEGYSVSREKKERFSLILESASTNQTSMYLCASSLKFPQQVYEQYFGPGTRLTVT.

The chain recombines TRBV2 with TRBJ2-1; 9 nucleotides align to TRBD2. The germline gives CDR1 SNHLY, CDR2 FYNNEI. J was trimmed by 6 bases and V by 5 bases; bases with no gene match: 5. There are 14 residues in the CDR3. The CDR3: CASSLAGSSNEQFF. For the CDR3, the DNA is TGTGCCAGCAGTCTAGCGGGGAGTAGCAATGAGCAGTTCTTC.

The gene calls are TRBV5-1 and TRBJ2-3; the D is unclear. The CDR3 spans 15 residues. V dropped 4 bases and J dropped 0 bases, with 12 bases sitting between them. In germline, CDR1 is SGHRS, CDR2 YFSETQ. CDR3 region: CASSRLRLSTDTQYF. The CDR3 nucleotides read TGCGCCAGCAGCCGGCTCCGTCTTAGCACAGATACGCAGTATTTT.

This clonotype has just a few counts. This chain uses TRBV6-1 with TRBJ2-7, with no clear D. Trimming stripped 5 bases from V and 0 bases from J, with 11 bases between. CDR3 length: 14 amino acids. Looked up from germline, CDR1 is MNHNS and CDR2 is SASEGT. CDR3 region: CASSFKASSYEQYF. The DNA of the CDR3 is TGTGCCAGCAGTTTCAAGGCGAGCTCCTACGAGCAGTACTTC.

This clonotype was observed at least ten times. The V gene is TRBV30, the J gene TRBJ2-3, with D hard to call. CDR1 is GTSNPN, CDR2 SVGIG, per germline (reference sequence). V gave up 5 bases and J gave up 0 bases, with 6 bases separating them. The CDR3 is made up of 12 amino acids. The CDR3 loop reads CAWSGSTDTQYF. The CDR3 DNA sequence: TGTGCCTGGTCTGGGAGCACAGATACGCAGTATTTT. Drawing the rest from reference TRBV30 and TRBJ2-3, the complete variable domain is SQTIHQWPATLVQPVGSPLSLECTVEGTSNPNLYWYRQAAGRGLQLLFYSVGIGQISSEVPQNLSASRPQDRQFILSSKKLLLSDSGFYLCAWSGSTDTQYFGPGTRLTVL.

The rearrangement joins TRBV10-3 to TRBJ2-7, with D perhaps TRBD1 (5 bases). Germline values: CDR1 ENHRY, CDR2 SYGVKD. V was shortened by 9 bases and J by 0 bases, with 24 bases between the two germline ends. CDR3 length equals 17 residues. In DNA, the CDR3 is TGTGCCATGCGTCCCCGCCTCGGCACAGGTGTCTCCTACGAGCAGTACTTC. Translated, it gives CAMRPRLGTGVSYEQYF.

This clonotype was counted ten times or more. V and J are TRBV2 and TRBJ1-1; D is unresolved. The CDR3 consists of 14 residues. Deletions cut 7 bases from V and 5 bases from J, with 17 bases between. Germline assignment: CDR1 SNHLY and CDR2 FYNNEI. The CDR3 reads CASTAGVVITEAFF. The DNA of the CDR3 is TGTGCCAGCACCGCCGGGGTGGTGATAACTGAAGCTTTCTTT.

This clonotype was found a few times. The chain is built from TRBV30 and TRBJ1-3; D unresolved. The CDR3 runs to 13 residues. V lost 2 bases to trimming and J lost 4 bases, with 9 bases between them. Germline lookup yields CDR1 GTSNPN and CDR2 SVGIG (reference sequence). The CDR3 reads CAWSRTGGNTIYF. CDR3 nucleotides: TGTGCCTGGAGTAGGACGGGAGGAAACACCATATATTTT.

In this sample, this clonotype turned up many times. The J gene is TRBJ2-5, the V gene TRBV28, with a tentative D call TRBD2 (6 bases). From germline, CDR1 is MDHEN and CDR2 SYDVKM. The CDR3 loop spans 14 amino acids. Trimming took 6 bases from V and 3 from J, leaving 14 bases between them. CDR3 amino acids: CASRLASFEETQYF. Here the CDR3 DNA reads TGTGCCAGCAGACTAGCATCTTTCGAAGAGACCCAGTACTTC.

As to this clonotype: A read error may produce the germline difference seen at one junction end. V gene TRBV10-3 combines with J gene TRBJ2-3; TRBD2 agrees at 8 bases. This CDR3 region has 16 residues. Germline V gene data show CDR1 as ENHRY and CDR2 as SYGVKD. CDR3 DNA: TGTGCCATCAGCCTTCGGGAGGGCGCGCCCACAGATACGCGGTATTTT. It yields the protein CAISLREGAPTDTRYF.

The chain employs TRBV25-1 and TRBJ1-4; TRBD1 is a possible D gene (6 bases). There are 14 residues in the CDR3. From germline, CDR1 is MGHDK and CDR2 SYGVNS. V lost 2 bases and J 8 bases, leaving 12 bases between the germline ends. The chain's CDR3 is CASSEIGGGEKLFF. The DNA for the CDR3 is TGTGCCAGCAGTGAAATAGGGGGAGGGGAAAAACTGTTTTTT.

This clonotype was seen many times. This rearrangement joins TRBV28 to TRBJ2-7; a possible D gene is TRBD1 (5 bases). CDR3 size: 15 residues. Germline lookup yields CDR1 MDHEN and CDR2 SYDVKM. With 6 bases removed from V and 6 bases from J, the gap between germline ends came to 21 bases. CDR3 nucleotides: TGTGCCAGCAGACGTACGACAGAGATGGGGCTCGAGCAGTACTTC. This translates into CASRRTTEMGLEQYF.

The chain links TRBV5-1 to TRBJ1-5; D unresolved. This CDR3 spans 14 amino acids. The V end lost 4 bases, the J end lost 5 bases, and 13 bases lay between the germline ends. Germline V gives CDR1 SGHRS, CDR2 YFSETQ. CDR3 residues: CASSPSGLDQPQHF. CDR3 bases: TGCGCCAGCAGCCCCTCCGGGCTGGATCAGCCCCAGCATTTT. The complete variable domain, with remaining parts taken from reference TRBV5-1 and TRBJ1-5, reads KAGVTQTPRYLIKTRGQQVTLSCSPISGHRSVSWYQQTPGQGLQFLFEYFSETQRNKGNFPGRFSGRQFSNSRSEMNVSTLELGDSALYLCASSPSGLDQPQHFGDGTRLSIL.

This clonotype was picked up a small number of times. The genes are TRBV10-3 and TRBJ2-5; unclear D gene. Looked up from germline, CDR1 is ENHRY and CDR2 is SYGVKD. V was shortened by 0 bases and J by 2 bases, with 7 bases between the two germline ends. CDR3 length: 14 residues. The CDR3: CAISESNQQETQYF. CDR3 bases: TGTGCCATCAGTGAGTCGAACCAACAAGAGACCCAGTACTTC.

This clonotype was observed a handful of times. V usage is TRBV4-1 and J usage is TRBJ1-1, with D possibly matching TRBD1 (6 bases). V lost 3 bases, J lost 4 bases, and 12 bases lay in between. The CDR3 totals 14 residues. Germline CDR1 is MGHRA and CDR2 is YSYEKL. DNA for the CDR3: TGCGCCAGCAGCCAGGAGGGGGTTCGCACTGAAGCTTTCTTT. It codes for CASSQEGVRTEAFF.